A selection of T cell receptor beta chains follows, all from one sample in a study of T cells after yellow fever vaccination. TCRdb re-called the 5' RACE reads through MiXCR, storing one row per CDR3 protein. The sample shows more than 75,000 distinct CDR3 sequences, almost 9% of them seen only once. Material: CD8+ T cells not binding an NS4B(214-222) dextramer, sorted from PBMCs, obtained approximately 16 days after the first yellow fever vaccination. These TCRs come from a young man who received the YFV17D yellow fever vaccine. Both conserved end residues are part of each CDR3. The order of the fields is D gene, J gene, clone size, V gene, CDR3 DNA, CDR3 protein. D genes are given only for firm matches. Clone size, where shown, is once, few, many, or a class for clones that have expanded.

>-|TRBJ2-1|few|TRBV11-3
TGTGCCAGCAGCCTCGGGGCGGGTAATGAGCAGTTCTTC
CASSLGAGNEQFF
>-|TRBJ2-1|-|TRBV2
TGTGCCAGCGGGCAGGGGCTCAGCTCCTACAATGAGCAGTTCTTC
CASGQGLSSYNEQFF
>-|TRBJ2-5|few|TRBV11-1
TGTGCCAGCAGCTTAGCCGACGTCCTGGGGTTGCAGACCCAGTACTTC
CASSLADVLGLQTQYF
>TRBD2|TRBJ2-3|-|TRBV24-1
TGTGCCACCGAAGCAAACGTCCTAGCGGCTGACACAGATACGCAGTATTTT
CATEANVLAADTDTQYF
>-|TRBJ2-2|-|TRBV27
TGTGCCAGCAGTTCAGGTTGGACCTCCGGGGAGCTGTTTTTT
CASSSGWTSGELFF
>-|TRBJ2-1|few|TRBV7-6
TGTGCCAGCAGCGCCGAGGTCGGGGCGGAAGAGCAGTTCTTC
CASSAEVGAEEQFF
>TRBD1|TRBJ2-5|-|TRBV6-2/TRBV6-3
TGTGCCAGCAGTTACTCGACAGGGATGGAGACCCAGTACTTC
CASSYSTGMETQYF
>-|TRBJ2-7|-|TRBV24-1
TGTGCCACCAGCGACCTCCCAATGGACGAGCAGTACTTC
CATSDLPMDEQYF
>-|TRBJ2-1|many|TRBV15
TGTGCCACCCGACAGTCAAGCTCCTACAATGAGCAGTTCTTC
CATRQSSSYNEQFF
>-|TRBJ1-5|-|TRBV15
TGTGCCACCAGCAGAGACCCACAGGGAAGCAATCAGCCCCAGCATTTT
CATSRDPQGSNQPQHF
>TRBD2|TRBJ2-1|many|TRBV29-1
TGCAGCGTTGTCGGGGGAGCGGGGGGATACAATGAGCAGTTCTTC
CSVVGGAGGYNEQFF
>TRBD2|TRBJ2-1|few|TRBV4-2
TGTGCCAGCAGCCAGACTGCAACAGGTGGGACTACTGAGCAGTTCTTC
CASSQTATGGTTEQFF
>-|TRBJ1-1|-|TRBV27
TGTGCCAGGAGTTTCAGCGGGAACACTGAAGCTTTCTTT
CARSFSGNTEAFF
>-|TRBJ2-3|few|TRBV5-6
TGTGCCAGCAGCTTGGCCGTCGGGGCCACAGATACGCAGTATTTT
CASSLAVGATDTQYF
>-|TRBJ2-7|few|TRBV12-3/TRBV12-4
TGTGCCAGCAGTCCGAGTGAGGCCCGGTACGAGCAGTACTTC
CASSPSEARYEQYF
>-|TRBJ1-5|few|TRBV7-8
TGTGCCAGCAGCTTAGCTTACTATCCAGGTAGCAATCAGCCCCAGCATTTT
CASSLAYYPGSNQPQHF
>-|TRBJ2-3|few|TRBV5-1
TGCGCCAGCAGCTTCCGGGGGGCCCCTAGCACAGATACGCAGTATTTT
CASSFRGAPSTDTQYF
>-|TRBJ1-1|-|TRBV11-2
TGTGCCAGCAGCTTAGGCGACACAACCTTGTTGGAACAAGCTTTCTTT
CASSLGDTTLLEQAFF
>-|TRBJ1-1|-|TRBV5-1
TGCGCCAGCAGCTTCGGTAGTAGCACTGAAGCTTTCTTT
CASSFGSSTEAFF
>TRBD1|TRBJ2-1|-|TRBV5-6
TGTGCCAGCAGAACAGGGGCGCATAGTGATGAGCAGTTCTTC
CASRTGAHSDEQFF
>TRBD1|TRBJ2-7|few|TRBV4-2
TGTGCCAGCAGCCATGAGACAGGGCCGTCCTACGAGCAGTACTTC
CASSHETGPSYEQYF
>-|TRBJ2-3|many|TRBV7-6
TGTGCCAGCAGCAAAACTCGGGGAGGCACAGATACGCAGTATTTT
CASSKTRGGTDTQYF
>-|TRBJ2-5|-|TRBV5-1
TGCGCCAGCAGCCAGCGGTGTGCCCAGAGGGACCAAGAGACCCAGTACTTC
CASSQRCAQRDQETQYF
>TRBD2|TRBJ2-2|-|TRBV24-1
TGTGCCACCAGTGATGCTCTAGCGGGGGGGGAGCTGTTTTTT
CATSDALAGGELFF
>-|TRBJ2-3|many|TRBV4-1
TGCGCCAGCAGGGATACCACTTCTAGCACAGATACGCAGTATTTT
CASRDTTSSTDTQYF
>-|TRBJ2-3|few|TRBV27
TGTGCCAGCAACCGGCTTAACAGGGCCTCATTCCGACCTAGCACAGATACGCAGTATTTT
CASNRLNRASFRPSTDTQYF
>-|TRBJ1-1|-|TRBV29-1
TGCAGCGTCCTTGGGTCTGAAGCTTTCTTT
CSVLGSEAFF
>-|TRBJ1-4|many|TRBV20-1
TGCAGTGCTAGAGATCTAGGCGGCGCATCTAATGAAAAACTGTTTTTT
CSARDLGGASNEKLFF
>TRBD1|TRBJ2-1|-|TRBV15
TGTGCCACCAGTCATGACAGGGGGAACAATGAGCAGTTCTTC
CATSHDRGNNEQFF
>-|TRBJ1-1|few|TRBV6-2/TRBV6-3
TGTGCCAGCAGTGAGATTATGATGAACACTGAAGCTTTCTTT
CASSEIMMNTEAFF
>-|TRBJ2-1|-|TRBV2
TGTGCCAGCAGTGAGGCAAGCAATGAGCAGTTCTTC
CASSEASNEQFF
>TRBD1|TRBJ2-5|-|TRBV6-6
TGTGCCAGCATGACAGGGGTGGAGACCCAGTACTTC
CASMTGVETQYF
>-|TRBJ2-2|few|TRBV2
TGTGCCAGCACCTACAGGCTCGCGAACACCGGGGAGCTGTTTTTT
CASTYRLANTGELFF
>-|TRBJ1-2|many|TRBV30
TGTGCCTCGCCCGCAGGCAGAAGGAGGGGCTACACCTTC
CASPAGRRRGYTF
>-|TRBJ2-6|-|TRBV12-3/TRBV12-4
TGTGCCAGCAGGGGGGCAGGCGACTCCGTTTTAGCCTCTGGGGCCAACGTCCTGACTTTC
CASRGAGDSVLASGANVLTF